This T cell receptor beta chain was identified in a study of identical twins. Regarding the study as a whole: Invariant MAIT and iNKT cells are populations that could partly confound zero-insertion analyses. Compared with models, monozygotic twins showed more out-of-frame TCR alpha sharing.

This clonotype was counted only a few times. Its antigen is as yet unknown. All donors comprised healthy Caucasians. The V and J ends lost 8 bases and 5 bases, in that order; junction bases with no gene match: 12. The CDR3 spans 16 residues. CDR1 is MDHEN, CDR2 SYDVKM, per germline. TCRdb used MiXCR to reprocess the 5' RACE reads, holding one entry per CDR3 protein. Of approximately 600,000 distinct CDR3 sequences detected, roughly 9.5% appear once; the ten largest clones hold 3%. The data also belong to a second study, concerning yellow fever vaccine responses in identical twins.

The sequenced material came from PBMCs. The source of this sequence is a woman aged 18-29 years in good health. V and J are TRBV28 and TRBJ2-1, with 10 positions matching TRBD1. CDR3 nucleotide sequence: TGTGCCAGCGGACCCTTTCCGGGACAGGGGAACAATGAGCAGTTCTTC. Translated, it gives CASGPFPGQGNNEQFF. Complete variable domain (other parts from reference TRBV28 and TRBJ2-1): DVKVTQSSRYLVKRTGEKVFLECVQDMDHENMFWYRQDPGLGLRLIYFSYDVKMKEKGDIPEGYSVSREKKERFSLILESASTNQTSMYLCASGPFPGQGNNEQFFGPGTRLTVL.